This T cell receptor (beta chain) was retrieved from a study of CD8+ T cells in alopecia areata. The length of the CDR3 is 13 residues. The V gene lost 5 bases and the J gene lost 6 bases, with 11 bases spanning the gap. Germline CDR1 is SGHTA and CDR2 is FQGNSA. After isolation, RNA underwent reverse transcription to generate cDNA as the sequencing template. Assay: immunoSEQ multiplex PCR; the TCRdb copy retains only in-frame clones and omits some. This table has around 140,000 clones, around 49% appearing once. The sequences come from CD4+ T cells sorted from blood, collected at week 0. The V and J genes are TRBV7-2 and TRBJ1-5; D gene uncertain. This TCR was recovered from a human donor with alopecia areata. The CDR3 bases are TGTGCCAGCAGCCCATTTGGCGGTCAGCCCCAGCATTTT. Protein sequence: CASSPFGGQPQHF.